Included here is one T cell receptor (beta chain) sequence, with context. Its antigen is unknown. These data originate in a study of cytomegalovirus exposure and HLA in healthy donors. Notes on the study in general: Later analysis identified several of the most significant clusters that appeared linked to common viral pathogens.

Vbeta (60) and Jbeta (13) primers were used in the PCR. Using immunoSEQ multiplex PCR, the repertoire was profiled, and TCRdb retains in-frame clones only, with some absent. The sample lists around 200,000 clones; 70% to 85% were seen once. Trimming removed 2 bases from V and 4 bases from J, with 8 bases in between. CDR1 is SSHAT, CDR2 FNYEAQ, per germline (reference sequence). The CDR3 covers 13 residues. The source of this sequence is a girl aged 2 to 9 in good health and CMV-seropositive. The chain has TRBV7-7 and TRBJ1-1; no definite D call. The specimen sequenced was PBMCs. CDR3 nucleotides: TGTGCCAGCAGCTTACATTCGGGCACTGAAGCTTTCTTT. It codes for CASSLHSGTEAFF.